This T cell receptor beta chain was documented in a study of shared clonotypes between healthy human individuals. About the research overall: Per donor, three plates held CD4 naive cells, three held CD4 memory, two held CD8 naive and one held CD8 memory.

The table came from immunoSEQ multiplex PCR; TCRdb's copy has only in-frame clones and leaves some out. This table has about 1.5 million clones, roughly 98% appearing once. Free of recent acute infections or vaccinations, the donors were healthy HIV-negative adults. Nashville, Tennessee was home to all donors, each a Caucasian adult. A split of CD4+ cells into CD45RA+ naive and CD45RA-negative memory subsets was performed. V lost 8 bases to trimming and J lost 3 bases; unmatched junction nucleotides: 11. CDR1 and CDR2 from the germline V gene are GTSNPN and SVGIG (reference sequence). There are 14 residues in the CDR3.

The chain recombines TRBV30 with TRBJ2-7; 9 positions match TRBD2. The sequenced sample was naive CD4+ T cells sorted from blood. Subset in this sample: CD45RA+ positively selected. The sequence was collected from a man aged 25-45 years in good health. The CDR3 DNA follows: TGTGCCCAGAGAATCACTAGCGGGTACTACGAGCAGTACTTC. Its protein is CAQRITSGYYEQYF.